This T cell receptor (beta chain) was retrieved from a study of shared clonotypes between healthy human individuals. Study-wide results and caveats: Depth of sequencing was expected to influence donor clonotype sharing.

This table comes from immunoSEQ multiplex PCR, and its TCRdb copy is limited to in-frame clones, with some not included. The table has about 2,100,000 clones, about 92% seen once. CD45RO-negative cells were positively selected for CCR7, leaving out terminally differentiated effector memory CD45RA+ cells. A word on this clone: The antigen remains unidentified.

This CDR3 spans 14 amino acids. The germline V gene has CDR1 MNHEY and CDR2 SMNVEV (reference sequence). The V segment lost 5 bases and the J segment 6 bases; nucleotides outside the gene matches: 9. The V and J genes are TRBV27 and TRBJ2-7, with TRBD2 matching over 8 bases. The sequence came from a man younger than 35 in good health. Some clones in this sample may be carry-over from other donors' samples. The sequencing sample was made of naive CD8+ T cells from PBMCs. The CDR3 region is CASSPSGPPLEQYF. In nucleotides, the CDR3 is TGTGCCAGCAGTCCTAGCGGGCCCCCTCTCGAGCAGTACTTC.